This T cell receptor (beta chain) derives from a study of T cells in localized non-small cell lung cancer. This CDR3 spans 14 amino acids. Germline V gene lookup returns CDR1 MNHEY and CDR2 SVGAGI. V lost 2 bases to trimming and J lost 1 base, with 6 bases between them. This table comes from immunoSEQ multiplex PCR, and its TCRdb copy is limited to in-frame clones, with some not included. This sample has about 26,000 clones, with roughly nine tenths found just once. Sequenced material: peripheral blood, taken before any cancer treatment. The rearrangement links TRBV6-5 to TRBJ2-1; perhaps TRBD1 as D (6 bases). The TCR comes from a female donor of 60 years or more with stage II squamous cell lung carcinoma. The CDR3 loop reads CASSYQGSYNEQFF. CDR3 in DNA: TGTGCCAGCAGTTACCAGGGGTCCTACAATGAGCAGTTCTTC.